This T cell receptor (beta chain) stems from a study of cytomegalovirus exposure and HLA in healthy donors (dated by TCRdb to the late 2010s). The study in broad terms: An earlier analysis of 587 of the donors reported approximately 300 Gb of sequence data and roughly 120 million unique TCR beta sequences obtained from some 200 million T cells. The genetic ancestry cluster associated with self-reported Caucasian donors included 65% to 90% of the 398 genotyped donors. Among around 400 genotyped donors of the cohort, an average of about 220,000 unique TCR beta nucleotide sequences was sequenced per donor, of which 15% to 20% were non-productive. An earlier analysis of a few hundred of the donors applied high-throughput TCR beta sequencing to assess whether each TCR beta V gene segment acted as functional or pseudogenic. The study combined high-throughput TCR immunosequencing, statistical association of individual TCRs with disease status, and machine learning to predict cytomegalovirus infection status. In the later analysis, no new phenotypic data were used to find candidate immune exposures; instead, reliance was placed on TCR beta sequences and their occurrence across donors. Genome-wide SNP genotypes for about three fifths of the roughly 700 donors were used in a later genetic analysis, which treated that subset as a discovery cohort. A separate validation cohort of roughly 130 different subjects was used in addition to the 666-subject first cohort. Every discovery cohort repertoire had been produced on one sequencing platform. Approximately 310 gigabases of sequencing data and around 87 million unique TCR sequences were included in an early release covering several hundred HLA-typed donors. A later analysis re-examined previously published TCR beta repertoires from roughly 720 donors and added high-resolution HLA genotyping to investigate patterns of TCR occurrence. The study aimed to test whether cataloging public T cell receptors could reveal signatures of past pathogen exposure. Typing coverage differed by locus: A, B, C, DRB1 and DQB1 were typed in about 629-640 donors, DQA1 in 522, DPA1 in some 570, and DPB1 in around 440. Both class I and class II loci were covered by HLA typing, at four-digit resolution. The study profiled the T cell repertoires of about 720 subjects by immunosequencing and related them to cytomegalovirus serostatus. Because of strong linkage in the cohort, four to six DR-DQ haplotypes were treated as single units for association and clustering. Alongside the repertoire data, information on donor age, sex, ethnicity and CMV serostatus was compiled.

The library was obtained by the immunoSEQ multiplex PCR assay. For the multiplex PCR, a mixture combining 60 forward primers for TCR Vbeta segments and 13 reverse primers for TCR Jbeta segments was used. A multiplex PCR assay on genomic DNA amplified the CDR3 region of rearranged TCR beta genes. The Illumina HiSeq System was used to sequence the amplified TCR beta libraries as 87-base-pair reads. Per the source publication's procedure: A later analysis tallied around 87 million unique TCR beta chains across the 640 or so repertoires, and about 10 million of those chains were shared by two or more donors. To remove PCR and sequencing errors, raw reads were error-corrected and collapsed into unique sequences using a nearest-neighbor algorithm that merged closely related sequences. To assign V, D and J gene segments, CDR3 sequences were aligned to IMGT reference sequences. For a sequence to be retained, at least a six-nucleotide match to both a V gene segment and a J gene segment was required. Rearrangements were called productive when the CDR3 lacked stop codons and stayed in frame with V and J; all others were non-productive. Following IMGT convention, CDR3 was defined as the stretch from the second conserved V-encoded cysteine up to the conserved J-encoded phenylalanine. The earlier analysis of a few hundred of the donors excluded sequences that lacked an unambiguous match to a single V gene segment. An earlier analysis of fewer than 650 of the donors classified V segments as functional when productive rearrangements were above 56.7% and as segregating when the standard deviation between donors was above 5%. A statistical classification framework was developed to diagnose cytomegalovirus status using the catalog of TCR beta chain sequences. A later analysis assigned V and J genes by comparing TCR nucleotide sequences with IMGT/GENE-DB human TR gene sequences. The TCRdist pipeline was used in a later analysis to assign CDR3 sequences and most-parsimonious VDJ recombination scenarios. In a later analysis, every TCR beta chain was defined by the combination of its CDR3 amino acid sequence and its V-gene family, and reads without a unique V-gene family were dropped. In a later analysis, 500 to 700 highly shared, low-generation-probability nucleotide sequences were removed to address suspected cross-contamination and a sequencing artifact. A later analysis calculated a clonal expansion index for each public chain from normalized within-repertoire ranks of inferred template counts. In a later analysis, generation probabilities were computed using a VDJ recombination model fitted to out-of-frame rearrangements, and the results were checked against IGoR. In a later analysis, TCR-TCR, TCR-HLA and TCR-CMV co-occurrence was scored with hypergeometric tests, and a repertoire-size bias correction was applied to TCR pairs. To estimate false discovery rates, a later analysis permuted the HLA or CMV assignments 20 times. In a later analysis, co-occurring TCRs were grouped using DBSCAN, with TCRdist sequence similarity added in when clustering inside HLA-allele-positive subsets. Repertoires with fewer than 30,000 or more than 120,000 public chains were left out of co-occurrence clustering, as were several repertoires with anomalous nucleotide sharing. Imported from immuneACCESS, the table was reduced by TCRdb to in-frame sequences with V and J called. These copies leave out some clones; in studies compared against another copy, an unresolved V gene accounts for under half, and the cause of the remainder is not known. V, J and clone size were drawn from that table, and D and trimming were deduced from the DNA. This sample is represented by about 67,000 clones; over 75% of them were singletons. The biggest ten clones account for approximately 4.2% of the sample.

Only one count was recorded for this clone. No cognate antigen has been identified for it. The sample holds no much larger clone one base away, and base qualities are not on file. In total, 600 or so healthy bone marrow donors made up the cohort. At the time of sampling, all cohort members were nominally healthy, though unrecorded immune exposures were likely present. The donor was CMV seronegative and belonged to the group of roughly 330 seronegative cohort members. Every donor gave a peripheral blood sample, and the peripheral blood mononuclear cells from that sample were used for TCR beta sequencing. The Qiagen DNeasy Blood Extraction Kit was used to extract genomic DNA from the blood cell samples. Study-level results and caveats: According to a later genetic analysis, donors in an Asian-associated ancestry cluster had fewer N-insertions in productive TCRs than the approximately 670-donor mean. When HLA alleles, especially DR and DQ, strongly co-occurred, TCR associations were difficult to assign to individual alleles. A further reported finding was that TCR beta sequences accurately predicted the HLA-A and HLA-B alleles for most subjects in the first cohort. The sequencing pipeline was judged likely to have produced a cluster of highly shared sequence variants as a technical artifact. In the study, 164 TCR beta chains were listed as associated with cytomegalovirus. In a later analysis, 16,951 TCR beta sequences were associated with specific HLA alleles at a false discovery rate of 0.05. An earlier analysis of 450 to 750 of the donors showed that most TCR beta V segments appeared in productive rearrangements either about 87% or about 30% of the time, which broadly matched IMGT annotations. In a later analysis, several top co-occurrence clusters were reported to appear linked to parvovirus B19, influenza, CMV and Epstein-Barr virus. V-gene and J-gene trimming of TCR beta chains was associated with a missense DCLRE1C variant in a later genetic analysis, and the association was replicated in an independent cohort. Because counts were too low, some 17 rarely observed V segments, including chromosome 9 orphons, were excluded from the earlier analysis of a few hundred of the donors. A few of the identified cytomegalovirus-associated TCR beta chains were confirmed in vitro to be specific for cytomegalovirus antigens. Most TCR sequences were seen in very few donors, while some public TCRs were found in many individuals. In a later analysis, HLA-associated TCR beta chains showed more clonal expansion and lower generation probabilities than non-associated chains that were equally common. CMV serostatus was the only immune exposure information available for the cohort. Only TCR beta chains were sequenced in this cohort, and the absence of alpha or paired-chain data limited detectable features. According to the authors, the approach could potentially be generalized to other disease states and immunological phenotypes. Most CMV-associated TCR beta chains appeared to be HLA-restricted in a later analysis, and the HLA associations seemed to be driven largely by CMV exposure. Because HLA typing was unavailable for some donors at each locus, only the typed subset was used in association tests. The classifier was reported to diagnose cytomegalovirus status with high specificity and sensitivity in both the original cohort and the validation cohort. Linkage disequilibrium might explain the correlated functional status among segregating V segments, but an unknown experimental factor could not be excluded. According to a later analysis, TCR association rates differed among HLA loci, with DRB1 alleles showing the most associated TCRs and HLA-C alleles showing the fewest. The 87-base-pair reads could not distinguish some IMGT-functional V segments, including TRBV6-2 and TRBV6-3, so those segments were excluded. Presence/absence analyses assumed roughly uniform sequencing depth across donors, an assumption that may not hold.

The germline V gene specifies LGHNT as CDR1 and FRNRAP as CDR2. Compared with germline, V lacks 2 bases and J lacks 1 base; bases without a gene match: 7. The CDR3 covers 17 residues, taking in both the cysteine and the phenylalanine. The retained sequence is limited to the CDR3, 51 bases, with the frame set at the first base. This TCR was recovered from a woman in her twenties or thirties in good health and CMV-seronegative. The V gene is TRBV12-5 and the J gene is TRBJ1-1; 10 central nucleotides agree with TRBD1. Sequenced material: PBMCs. CDR3 protein: CASGLSRDRGENTEAFF. The bases read TGTGCTAGTGGTTTGAGCCGGGACAGGGGAGAGAACACTGAAGCTTTCTTT.